One and the same sample provided the 32 T cell receptor beta chains below, sequenced in a study of Tregs in tolerant kidney transplant recipients. The method was immunoSEQ multiplex PCR; TCRdb's version includes in-frame clones alone and lacks a portion of them. The sample yields some 52,000 clones, of which the top ten take up about 0.83%. The source material was CD4+ T cells from blood, sampled before the transplant. These TCRs come from a human donor who received a combined kidney and bone marrow transplant.

Comment on this clone: The read gets to within 3 residues of the CDR3 end, and the germline J gene fills in the rest. J is TRBJ1-5 and V is TRBV6-1; 7 bases line up with TRBD1. V lost 4 bases, J lost 7 bases, and 7 bases stayed unmatched. CDR1 and CDR2 from the germline V gene are MNHNS and SASEGT. The CDR3 is made up of 14 amino acids. The CDR3 here is CASSVGTDSQPQHF. CDR3 bases read: TGTGCCAGCAGTGTTGGGACAGACTCACAGCCC.

As for this clone: The read terminates 3 residues ahead of where the CDR3 ends, so the germline J gene completes it. The chain employs TRBV2 and TRBJ2-2; D possibly corresponds to TRBD1 (5 bases). In germline, CDR1 is SNHLY, CDR2 FYNNEI. There are 14 residues in the CDR3. Trimming removed 7 bases at V and 4 bases at J, with 13 bases between. CDR3 sequence: CASNGRVGTGELFF. The sequenced part of the CDR3 DNA is TGTGCCAGCAACGGCAGGGTGGGCACCGGGGAG.

Concerning this clone: From the germline J gene comes the end of the CDR3, since the read stops 3 residues before it. The chain uses TRBV19 and TRBJ2-3; 9 nucleotides align to TRBD1. V gave up 4 bases and J gave up 6 bases; unmatched junction bases: 2. The germline V gene encodes CDR1 LNHDA and CDR2 SQIVND (reference sequence). There are 13 residues in the CDR3. The DNA read from the CDR3 is TGTGCCAGTAGTACCGGGACAGGGGATACG. This translates into CASSTGTGDT. The entire CDR3 protein is CASSTGTGDTQYF.

Note on this clone: The read ends 3 residues before the CDR3 terminus; that terminus is restored from the germline J gene. The chain carries TRBV11-2 and TRBJ1-4, with 7 bases that match TRBD1. The junction had 10 bases not matched to a gene; V was cut back by 5 bases and J by 7 bases. The CDR3 is 15 amino acids. Germline assignment: CDR1 SGHAT and CDR2 FQNNGV. CDR3 DNA, as far as it was read: TGTGCCAGCAGCACGCGCTCAGGGGGGAGTGAAAAA. Protein: CASSTRSGGSEK. In full, the CDR3 reads CASSTRSGGSEKLFF.

On this clone: The DNA ends 3 residues before the CDR3 does, and the rest of the CDR3 is filled in from the germline J gene. The V gene is TRBV5-1, the J gene TRBJ2-2; 9 nucleotides align to TRBD2. With V trimmed by 2 bases and J by 5 bases, 7 bases remained unmatched. The germline gives CDR1 SGHRS, CDR2 YFSETQ. The CDR3 consists of 16 residues. CDR3 region: CASSLISGSGTGELFF. Incomplete CDR3 DNA: TGCGCCAGCAGCTTAATTAGCGGGAGTGGAACCGGGGAG.

For this clone: The DNA ends 3 residues before the CDR3 does, and the rest of the CDR3 is filled in from the germline J gene. The chain joins TRBV5-1 to TRBJ1-2; D might be TRBD1 (5 bases). The CDR3 consists of 12 residues. The germline V gene has CDR1 SGHRS and CDR2 YFSETQ. The part of the CDR3 DNA that was read is TGCGCCAGCAGCTTGACGGGGGAAGGC. Its protein is CASSLTGEG. The entire CDR3 reads CASSLTGEGYTF.

Worth noting for this clone: Read data end 3 residues before the CDR3 end; the end is taken from the germline J gene. The chain recombines TRBV18 with TRBJ2-7; 11 nucleotides align to TRBD2. Germline loops: CDR1 KGHSH, CDR2 LQKENI. CDR3 length: 16 amino acids. V shed 0 bases and J 4 bases; nucleotides not matched to a gene: 5. CDR3 bases read: TGTGCCAGCTCACCACCGGGACTAGCGGAGTGGTACGAG. The encoded protein is CASSPPGLAEWYE. The complete CDR3 protein is CASSPPGLAEWYEQYF.

Of note for this clone: The DNA ends 3 residues before the CDR3 does, and the rest of the CDR3 is filled in from the germline J gene. V is TRBV19 and J is TRBJ1-1, with TRBD1 identical over 7 bases. Germline V gives CDR1 LNHDA, CDR2 SQIVND (reference sequence). V was clipped by 5 bases and J by 3 bases; unmatched bases: 3. The CDR3 length is 13 residues. The CDR3 DNA, read in part, is TGTGCCAGTAGTGGGGACAGAGACACTGAA. This sequence encodes CASSGDRDTE. The full CDR3 is CASSGDRDTEAFF.

Details on this clone: The DNA ends 3 residues before the CDR3 does, and the rest of the CDR3 is filled in from the germline J gene. J is TRBJ1-2 and V is TRBV2; TRBD1 matches at 7 bases. Germline lookup yields CDR1 SNHLY and CDR2 FYNNEI. With V trimmed by 6 bases and J by 3 bases, 4 bases remained unmatched. The CDR3 is 13 residues long. The CDR3 bases that were read are TGTGCCAGCAGCGAAACAGGGGACTATGGC. Translation gives CASSETGDYG. The entire CDR3 sequence reads CASSETGDYGYTF.

With regard to this clone: Coverage ceases 3 residues before the CDR3 finishes, and the germline J gene fills in the end. The V call is TRBV13, the J call TRBJ2-7; 10 nucleotides agree with TRBD2. The CDR3 is made up of 15 amino acids. Germline lookup yields CDR1 PRHDT and CDR2 FYEKMQ (reference sequence). V was clipped by 5 bases and J by 0 bases; unmatched bases: 4. CDR3 DNA (partial): TGTGCCAGCAGCATTCGGACTAGCGGCTCCTACGAG. Its protein product is CASSIRTSGSYE. The CDR3 reads in full as CASSIRTSGSYEQYF. Filled out from reference TRBV13 and TRBJ2-7, the complete variable domain reads AAGVIQSPRHLIKEKRETATLKCYPIPRHDTVYWYQQGPGQDPQFLISFYEKMQSDKGSIPDRFSAQQFSDYHSELNMSSLELGDSALYFCASSIRTSGSYEQYFGPGTRLTVT.

Concerning this clone itself: From the germline J gene comes the end of the CDR3, since the read stops 3 residues before it. J is TRBJ1-2 and V is TRBV5-1, with 8 bases identical to TRBD1. Unmatched junction bases numbered 5, after V lost 4 bases and J lost 6 bases. This CDR3 spans 13 amino acids. Germline values: CDR1 SGHRS, CDR2 YFSETQ. The CDR3 bases that were read are TGCGCCAGCAGCGCGGACAGGGAGGATGGC. Its translation: CASSADREDG. The full CDR3 protein is CASSADREDGYTF.

About this clone itself: The CDR3 extends 3 residues past the end of the read, so its final part is completed from the germline J gene. This chain uses TRBV5-6 with TRBJ2-2, with D perhaps TRBD2 (6 bases). Germline values: CDR1 SGHDT, CDR2 YYEEEE. This CDR3 region has 15 residues. Trimming removed 0 bases at V and 2 bases at J, with 8 bases between. Incomplete CDR3 DNA: TGTGCCAGCAGCTTGGGCGGGATTAACACCGGGGAG. Translated: CASSLGGINTGE. The entire CDR3 protein is CASSLGGINTGELFF.

As for this clone: The observed sequence ends 3 residues before the CDR3 terminus, with the missing tail filled in from the germline J gene. The chain combines TRBV7-2 with TRBJ2-3; perhaps TRBD1 as D (5 bases). CDR3 length equals 15 residues. V was shortened by 1 base and J by 2 bases, with 10 bases between the two germline ends. Germline CDR1 SGHTA, CDR2 FQGNSA. CDR3 DNA, as far as it was read: TGTGCCAGCAGCTTAGGGGGCGGATTCACAGATACG. It translates to CASSLGGGFTDT. The complete CDR3 sequence is CASSLGGGFTDTQYF. The whole variable domain, filled in from reference TRBV7-2 and TRBJ2-3, reads GAGVSQSPSNKVTEKGKDVELRCDPISGHTALYWYRQSLGQGLEFLIYFQGNSAPDKSGLPSDRFSAERTGGSVSTLTIQRTQQEDSAVYLCASSLGGGFTDTQYFGPGTRLTVL.

The sequenced CDR3 bases are TGTGCCATCAGGGAACCTAGAGGCACAGATACG. It encodes CAIREPRGTDT. The CDR3 in its entirety is CAIREPRGTDTQYF. This rearrangement joins TRBV10-3 to TRBJ2-3; D remains ambiguous. Read data end 3 residues before the CDR3 end; the end is taken from the germline J gene. This CDR3 spans 14 amino acids. Germline CDR1 ENHRY, CDR2 SYGVKD. Trimming took 6 bases from V and 1 from J, leaving 11 bases between them.

Note on this clone: The read gets to within 3 residues of the CDR3 end, and the germline J gene fills in the rest. The rearrangement uses TRBV30 and TRBJ1-4; D gene uncertain. Trimming left V 1 base short and J 3 bases short, with 12 bases between. CDR1 is GTSNPN, CDR2 SVGIG, per germline (reference sequence). The length of the CDR3 is 15 residues. The DNA read from the CDR3 is TGTGCCTGGAGTGCCGGAGGGCGCCCTAATGAAAAA. Amino acids: CAWSAGGRPNEK. The full CDR3 is CAWSAGGRPNEKLFF.

As to this clone: The read gets to within 3 residues of the CDR3 end, and the germline J gene fills in the rest. The chain uses TRBV30 and TRBJ2-3, with D possibly being TRBD2 (6 bases). V gave up 5 bases and J gave up 0 bases, with 15 bases separating them. The germline gives CDR1 GTSNPN, CDR2 SVGIG (reference sequence). CDR3 length: 15 residues. Here the CDR3 reads CAWSRGPFSTDTQYF. The DNA read from the CDR3 is TGTGCCTGGTCGCGGGGACCCTTTAGCACAGATACG.

Notes on this clone: Read data end 3 residues before the CDR3 end; the end is taken from the germline J gene. V gene TRBV18 combines with J gene TRBJ2-7; 7 nucleotides match TRBD1. Germline V lookup: CDR1 KGHSH, CDR2 LQKENI. The CDR3 consists of 14 residues. V dropped 3 bases and J dropped 2; count of bases not matched to a gene: 4. The CDR3 loop reads CASSPGTATYEQYF. The CDR3 bases that were read are TGTGCCAGCTCACCTGGGACAGCTACCTACGAG.

The covered CDR3 bases are TGTGCCAGCAGTTACTCCTTACAAGTTGTAAACACCGGGGAG. Its protein product is CASSYSLQVVNTGE. The CDR3 in its entirety is CASSYSLQVVNTGELFF. The genes are TRBV6-2 or TRBV6-3 and TRBJ2-2; D gene unclear. Sequencing ends 3 residues short of the CDR3 end; the germline J gene provides the rest. V lost 0 bases to trimming and J lost 2 bases, with 13 bases between them. The CDR3 is 17 amino acids. Germline V lookup: CDR1 MNHEY, CDR2 SVGEGT.

Concerning this clone: The read falls 3 residues short of the CDR3 end, and the missing part is taken from the germline J gene. V is TRBV7-9 and J is TRBJ1-3; D gene uncertain. Trimming cost V 3 bases and J 0 bases, with 9 bases left between them. Germline-derived CDR1 and CDR2 are SEHNR and FQNEAQ (reference sequence). The CDR3 loop spans 15 amino acids. This CDR3 is CASSFLGSSGNTIYF. The sequenced CDR3 bases are TGTGCCAGCAGCTTTTTAGGGTCCTCTGGAAACACC.

Worth noting for this clone: The read terminates 3 residues before the CDR3 end, so the remaining end is supplied by the germline J gene. This chain uses TRBV29-1 with TRBJ2-7, with TRBD1 as a possible D gene (6 bases). From germline, CDR1 is SQVTM and CDR2 ANQGSEA. V dropped 1 base and J dropped 4 bases, with 14 bases sitting between them. CDR3 size: 14 residues. The part of the CDR3 DNA that was read is TGCAGCGTTGAAGGGGGTAAGAGGGGGTACGAG. Encoded protein: CSVEGGKRGYE. The whole CDR3 reads CSVEGGKRGYEQYF.

Comment on this clone: The read terminates 3 residues ahead of where the CDR3 ends, so the germline J gene completes it. This chain links TRBV5-5 with TRBJ1-4, with a weak D call TRBD1 (5 bases). Per germline, CDR1 SGHKS and CDR2 YYEKEE (reference sequence). CDR3 size: 15 residues. Trimming pared 0 bases from V and 1 base from J, leaving 7 bases between. CDR3 DNA (partial): TGTGCCAGCAGCTTGGGGGGGGGAACTAATGAAAAA. This encodes CASSLGGGTNEK. The CDR3 in its entirety is CASSLGGGTNEKLFF.

The CDR3 loop reads CASSMGQGTYEQYF. The CDR3 DNA, read in part, is TGCGCCAGCAGCATGGGACAGGGAACCTACGAG. The chain is built from TRBV5-1 and TRBJ2-7, with 9 bases aligning to TRBD1. The observed sequence ends 3 residues before the CDR3 terminus, with the missing tail filled in from the germline J gene. This CDR3 has 14 amino acids. Trimming at V came to 4 bases and at J to 2 bases, leaving 4 bases not matched to a gene. CDR1 and CDR2 (germline): SGHRS, YFSETQ.

As to this clone: The read ends 3 residues early relative to the CDR3; the germline J gene fills the gap. This chain uses TRBV2 with TRBJ2-6, with a tentative D call TRBD1 (6 bases). The germline V and J ends were trimmed by 6 bases and 0 bases, with 21 bases remaining between them. Germline CDR1 and CDR2: SNHLY and FYNNEI. This CDR3 has 19 amino acids. The CDR3 here is CASRNLRQVLLSGANVLTF. The CDR3 bases that were read are TGTGCCAGCAGGAACCTTCGACAGGTTCTCCTCTCTGGGGCCAACGTC.

Comment on this clone: The read ends 3 residues early relative to the CDR3; the germline J gene fills the gap. Other DNA variants within this sample encode the same CDR3. The chain links TRBV18 to TRBJ1-1; a possible D gene is TRBD1 (6 bases). This CDR3 region has 13 residues. V was clipped by 6 bases and J by 1 base, with 9 bases between them. Germline CDR1 reads KGHSH; CDR2 reads LQKENI. Partial CDR3 DNA: TGTGCCAGCTCCCCGGGACAGAACACTGAA. Translated, it gives CASSPGQNTE. The whole CDR3 is CASSPGQNTEAFF.

Concerning this clone: The DNA ends 3 residues before the CDR3 does, and the rest of the CDR3 is filled in from the germline J gene. The chain links TRBV7-7 to TRBJ2-5, with D perhaps TRBD2 (6 bases). CDR1 is SSHAT, CDR2 FNYEAQ, per germline (reference sequence). This CDR3 contains 13 residues. The V end was cut by 6 bases, the J end by 2 bases, with 10 bases between. CDR3 sequence reads: CASRRLVQETQYF. The CDR3 DNA, read in part, is TGTGCCAGCAGACGACTAGTACAAGAGACC.

Note on this clone: The read is 3 residues too short to cover the CDR3 end, so that end is filled in from the germline J gene. The chain carries TRBV20-1 and TRBJ2-1, with TRBD1 identical over 7 bases. V was clipped by 0 bases and J by 0 bases; unmatched bases: 2. The CDR3 loop spans 15 amino acids. Germline CDR1 and CDR2: DFQATT and SNEGSKA (reference sequence). The part of the CDR3 DNA that was read is TGCAGTGCTAGAGATGCAGGGGGCTCCTACAATGAG. Its translation: CSARDAGGSYNE. The full-length CDR3 reads as CSARDAGGSYNEQFF.

To note about this clone: Read coverage stops 3 residues before the CDR3 terminus; the germline J gene supplies the remainder. This chain connects TRBV19 to TRBJ1-2, with TRBD1 matching 9 bases. The CDR3 sequence is 14 residues long. Germline V CDR1 and CDR2: LNHDA, SQIVND (reference sequence). J gave up 7 bases and V 5 bases, and 8 bases lay outside the gene matches. Here the CDR3 reads CASSPRTGEFGYTF. The sequenced CDR3 bases are TGTGCCAGTAGTCCCCGGACAGGGGAATTTGGC.

With respect to this clone: The read comes to an end 3 residues before the CDR3 does, leaving the germline J gene to fill in the end. The chain combines TRBV11-2 with TRBJ2-4; TRBD1 agrees at 8 bases. The length of the CDR3 is 15 residues. Per the germline V gene, CDR1 is SGHAT and CDR2 is FQNNGV. The CDR3 sequence is CASSLDRVGNQPQYF. The CDR3 DNA, read in part, is TGTGCCAGCAGCTTGGACAGGGTAGGCAATCAGCCT.

Partial CDR3 DNA: TGTGCCAGCAGCGGGGGGACCTACCCAAAAGGAAAA. It specifies CASSGGTYPKGK. The whole CDR3 protein reads CASSGGTYPKGKLFF. J is TRBJ1-4 and V is TRBV5-6, with D possibly TRBD1 on 5 matching bases. The read ends 3 residues early relative to the CDR3; the germline J gene fills the gap. This CDR3 region has 15 residues. Germline V gene lookup returns CDR1 SGHDT and CDR2 YYEEEE. Between the trimmed V and J ends, which lost 4 bases and 10 bases, there was a span of 20 bases.

Note on this clone: The observed sequence ends 3 residues before the CDR3 terminus, with the missing tail filled in from the germline J gene. The gene calls are TRBV19 and TRBJ2-3; tentative D call: TRBD2 (5 bases). The length of the CDR3 is 14 residues. The ends were cut back, 4 bases at V and 4 bases at J, with 12 bases in the middle. Germline lookup yields CDR1 LNHDA and CDR2 SQIVND (reference sequence). CDR3 bases read: TGTGCCAGTAGTAACCTAGCTGTAGCAGATACG. This codes for CASSNLAVADT. The CDR3 in its entirety is CASSNLAVADTQYF. The entire variable domain, with the rest obtained from reference TRBV19 and TRBJ2-3, is as follows: DGGITQSPKYLFRKEGQNVTLSCEQNLNHDAMYWYRQDPGQGLRLIYYSQIVNDFQKGDIAEGYSVSREKKESFPLTVTSAQKNPTAFYLCASSNLAVADTQYFGPGTRLTVL.

On this clone itself: The read ends 3 residues before the CDR3 terminus; that terminus is restored from the germline J gene. The chain recombines TRBV7-9 with TRBJ2-5; TRBD2 aligns across 12 bases. CDR1 is SEHNR, CDR2 FQNEAQ, per germline (reference sequence). This CDR3 spans 15 amino acids. V shed 5 bases and J 7 bases; nucleotides not matched to a gene: 8. The CDR3 loop reads CASSATSGGLGTQYF. The sequenced CDR3 bases are TGTGCCAGCAGCGCCACTAGCGGGGGGCTTGGGACC.

Remarks on this clone: The read terminates 3 residues before the CDR3 end, so the remaining end is supplied by the germline J gene. The V and J genes are TRBV6-2 or TRBV6-3 and TRBJ1-4, with D perhaps TRBD1 (5 bases). The CDR3 contains 14 residues. V lost 2 bases to trimming and J lost 6 bases, with 10 bases between them. Germline CDR1 is MNHEY and CDR2 is SVGEGT. The CDR3 reads CASSYGGADEKLFF. CDR3 DNA (partial): TGTGCCAGCAGTTACGGCGGGGCGGATGAAAAA.